The clone carrying this T cell receptor (beta chain) was observed once. Original processing notes: Nucleated cell counts were estimated from reference gene primer amplification. This table comes from immunoSEQ multiplex PCR, and its TCRdb copy is limited to in-frame clones, with some not included. V and J calls and clone size are given by that table; D and trimming were obtained from the DNA. This sample has around 190,000 clones, with less than 90% found just once. The record originates from a study of blood T cell repertoires in COVID-19. This CDR3 comprises 15 residues. In germline, CDR1 is MDHEN, CDR2 SYDVKM. Trimming took off 5 bases at V and 3 bases at J, with 16 bases between the two ends.

The sequenced sample was PBMCs or T cells enriched from blood (not recorded which). The TCR was taken from a woman in her 30s who had been exposed to COVID-19. The chain recombines TRBV28 with TRBJ1-2; D remains ambiguous. In nucleotides, the CDR3 is TGTGCCAGCAGTCCCCTCAACTTACTGGACTATGGCTACACCTTC. Amino acids: CASSPLNLLDYGYTF.